This T cell receptor (beta chain) was recorded in a study of blood T cell repertoires in COVID-19. Only in-frame clones appear in the TCRdb table, and some are missing; sequencing was by immunoSEQ multiplex PCR. The sample contains approximately 450,000 clones, approximately 90% of which appear only once. Per germline, CDR1 LGHDT and CDR2 YNNKEL (reference sequence). The CDR3 contains 14 residues. V gave up 5 bases and J gave up 5 bases; unmatched junction bases: 7. This clonotype originated in a woman aged 18-35 years with acute COVID-19. This chain connects TRBV3-1 (or the pseudogene TRBV3-2) to TRBJ2-7; TRBD1 aligns across 9 bases. Sample: PBMCs or T cells enriched from blood (not recorded which). In DNA form, the CDR3 reads TGTGCCAGCAGCTACTTACAGGGGGCCCACGAGCAGTACTTC. Amino acid sequence: CASSYLQGAHEQYF.